Listed below are T cell receptor beta chains from one sample, sequenced in a study of CD8+ T cells in alopecia areata. Method: immunoSEQ multiplex PCR; TCRdb's copy keeps in-frame clones and lacks some. This repertoire shows approximately 210,000 clones, approximately 40% found once; its top ten account for roughly 2.8%. Sequenced material: CD4+ T cells sorted from blood, taken at roughly week 38, from a patient treated with tofacitinib. These receptors were obtained from a human donor with alopecia areata. CDR3s include the opening cysteine and the closing phenylalanine or tryptophan. A D gene is named only where the DNA matches it firmly. Not every row has a clone size; where given, it reads once, few, many or a size class.

D: TRBD2
J: TRBJ2-7
V: TRBV6-5
size: few
DNA: TGTGCCATCAGACGGGGGGGAACGAATGAGCAGTACTTC
CDR3: CAIRRGGTNEQYF

D: TRBD2
J: TRBJ2-2
V: TRBV7-2
size: few
DNA: TGTGCCAGCAGCATTAGCGGGAGTGGCACCGGGGAGCTGTTTTTT
CDR3: CASSISGSGTGELFF

D: NA
J: TRBJ1-5
V: TRBV19
size: NA
DNA: TGTGCTGTCCAAGGCGGATCTTGGGCGGGGATGCCCCAGCATTTT
CDR3: CAVQGGSWAGMPQHF

D: NA
J: TRBJ2-1
V: TRBV5-4
size: few
DNA: TGTGCCAGCAGAAAAGACAGGAGCTCCTACAATGAGCAGTTCTTC
CDR3: CASRKDRSSYNEQFF

D: NA
J: TRBJ1-1
V: TRBV6-6
size: NA
DNA: TGTGCCAGCAGTGCGATCACTGAAGCTTTCTTT
CDR3: CASSAITEAFF

D: TRBD1
J: TRBJ2-2
V: TRBV30
size: few
DNA: TGTGCCTGGATGGGGACAGGGGTTACCGGGGAGCTGTTTTTT
CDR3: CAWMGTGVTGELFF

D: TRBD1
J: TRBJ1-2
V: TRBV7-8
size: NA
DNA: TGTGCCAGCAGCTTTTCAGGGGGCGCAGATGGCTACACCTTC
CDR3: CASSFSGGADGYTF

D: TRBD2
J: TRBJ2-3
V: TRBV30
size: NA
DNA: TGTGCCTGGAGTCCGACTAGCGATACGCAGTATTTT
CDR3: CAWSPTSDTQYF

D: NA
J: TRBJ2-3
V: TRBV25-1
size: NA
DNA: TGTGCCAGCAGTGCCCGGGATACGCAGTATTTT
CDR3: CASSARDTQYF

D: TRBD2
J: TRBJ2-7
V: TRBV18
size: NA
DNA: TGTGCCAGCTCACTTAGGACTAGCGGGAGCGGCGAGCAGTACTTC
CDR3: CASSLRTSGSGEQYF

D: NA
J: TRBJ1-1
V: TRBV7-2
size: NA
DNA: TGTGCCAGCAGCTTAGGCTGGCAGGGGACTGAAGCTTTCTTT
CDR3: CASSLGWQGTEAFF

D: TRBD2
J: TRBJ2-2
V: TRBV7-2
size: NA
DNA: TGTGCCAGCAGCTTATCCCCCCCCAGCGGGAGGACCGGGGAGCTGTTTTTT
CDR3: CASSLSPPSGRTGELFF

D: NA
J: TRBJ2-1
V: TRBV11-2
size: few
DNA: TGTGCCAGCAGCCGAATAACTAGGAATGAGCAGTTCTTC
CDR3: CASSRITRNEQFF

D: TRBD1
J: TRBJ2-3
V: TRBV7-9
size: NA
DNA: TGTGCCAGCAGCTCGACAGGGAGAGGGTTAAATACGCAGTATTTT
CDR3: CASSSTGRGLNTQYF

D: TRBD1
J: TRBJ2-7
V: TRBV4-3
size: NA
DNA: TGCGCCAGCAGCCAGAGATTGGCCGGGACAGACACATACGAGCAGTACTTC
CDR3: CASSQRLAGTDTYEQYF

D: NA
J: TRBJ2-3
V: TRBV4-3
size: NA
DNA: TGCGCCAGCAGCCAAGATTCCGGGAGTGGAGATACGCAGTATTTT
CDR3: CASSQDSGSGDTQYF

D: TRBD2
J: TRBJ2-5
V: TRBV5-4
size: few
DNA: TGTGCCAGCAAGACGGGACGGAACCTAGCGGGACGGGGAGAGACCCAGTACTTC
CDR3: CASKTGRNLAGRGETQYF

D: NA
J: TRBJ2-7
V: TRBV6-6
size: NA
DNA: TGTGCCAGCAGTTACTCGAGGGACGAGCAGTACTTC
CDR3: CASSYSRDEQYF